The rows below give T cell receptor beta chains drawn from one sample of a study of blood T cell repertoires in COVID-19. Sequencing used immunoSEQ multiplex PCR; TCRdb keeps in-frame clones, though not all of them. In the table there are around 320,000 clones, around 92% of which are singletons. The sample taken for sequencing was PBMCs or T cells enriched from blood (not recorded which). The origin of the receptors is a woman between 50 and 59 years old who had been exposed to COVID-19. The CDR3 runs from the conserved cysteine through the conserved F or W. The D gene is left open where the match is weak. Rows give clone size only sometimes, using once, few, many, or a class for an expanded clone.

j_call v_call clone_size cdr3_length d_call cdr3_aa cdr3_nt
TRBJ2-7 TRBV5-1 NA 14 TRBD2 CASSLPGTTYEQYF TGCGCCAGCAGCTTACCGGGGACTACCTACGAGCAGTACTTC
TRBJ1-1 TRBV5-6 once 18 TRBD1 CASSLSTGGLRLTTEAFF TGTGCCAGCAGCTTGTCAACAGGGGGCCTACGATTGACGACTGAAGCTTTCTTT
TRBJ1-1 TRBV6-1 few 17 NA CASSESRRRPGGTEAFF TGTGCCAGCAGTGAATCGCGAAGAAGACCCGGAGGAACTGAAGCTTTCTTT
TRBJ2-3 TRBV27 NA 15 TRBD1 CASSSGQGGPDTQYF TGTGCCAGCAGTTCCGGACAGGGCGGCCCAGATACGCAGTATTTT
TRBJ2-1 TRBV29-1 once 15 TRBD2 CSVKYSGHDHNEQFF TGCAGCGTTAAATATAGCGGGCACGACCACAATGAGCAGTTCTTC
TRBJ2-5 TRBV5-1 NA 14 TRBD1 CASSHGTAQETQYF TGCGCCAGCAGTCACGGGACAGCACAAGAGACCCAGTACTTC
TRBJ1-1 TRBV5-1 NA 14 TRBD1 CASSQQRQGAEAFF TGCGCCAGCAGCCAACAAAGACAGGGGGCAGAAGCTTTCTTT
TRBJ1-2 TRBV5-1 NA 15 NA CASSLVQGNEGGYTF TGCGCCAGCAGCTTGGTTCAGGGGAATGAAGGGGGCTACACCTTC
TRBJ2-7 TRBV19 once 14 NA CASSIGTENYEQYF TGTGCCAGTAGTATAGGGACAGAGAATTACGAGCAGTACTTC
TRBJ2-3 TRBV6-1 few 16 TRBD1 CASSVYLGQNTDTQYF TGTGCCAGCAGTGTATACTTGGGACAGAACACAGATACGCAGTATTTT